This T cell receptor beta chain was documented in a study of blood T cell repertoires in COVID-19 (dated by TCRdb to 2018 to 2021). With regard to the full study: ImmuneRACE Cohort 3 recovered participants were defined by two consecutive negative NP/OP PCR tests, healthcare professional clearance, or symptom resolution. Nearly every sample came with metadata listing a de-identified subject ID, COVID-19 status, age in years and sex. Samples came from the ongoing ImmuneRACE study (first 160 participants) plus 1,254 subjects from 6 global collaborators. The repertoires were released in a freely available public database intended as a resource for research on the immune response to SARS-CoV-2. Where available, HLA class I and class II types were taken from metadata supplied by the sample provider and were not determined by assay-based typing. The prospective study material was composed of cDNA or gDNA derived from T cells, B-cell-depleted T cells, or PBMCs. The collaborator samples originated in the United States, Italy and Spain and spanned the acute and convalescent phases of COVID-19. Subjects who had been exposed to COVID-19, were actively infected with it, or had recovered from it provided the deeply sampled blood TCRbeta repertoires that made up the dataset. What the authors observed across the whole study: The quantity of clinical and demographic metadata differed by source and by participant and was supplied without curation.

V and J lose 1 base and 0 bases, and a span of 7 bases separates them. Via the germline V gene, CDR1 is SGHVS and CDR2 FNYEAQ. Spanning cysteine to phenylalanine, the CDR3 consists of 15 amino acids. Of the read, only the CDR3 DNA is kept; its 45 bases are in frame from base 1. The immunoSEQ Assay, a bias-controlled multiplex PCR, was used to amplify TCRbeta CDR3 regions from genomic DNA. As for the original processing: Nucleated cell counts per sample were estimated from amplification of reference gene primers within the assay. To quantify the absolute abundance of each unique TCRbeta CDR3 rearrangement, sequence reads were collapsed and filtered. For each sample, productive Simpson clonality was calculated as the square root of Simpson's diversity index over productive rearrangements. TCRdb mirrors the immuneACCESS table, restricted to in-frame sequences. Some clones are absent from its copies; in checked studies, under half trace to an unresolved V gene, and the reason for the others is unknown. That table supplies the V and J calls and clone size; D and trimming were determined from the DNA. The sample records over 110,000 clones, approximately 80% of which are singletons. Roughly 3.9% of the sample goes to the ten largest clones.

Note on this clone: Its antigen is currently not known. Within one base of it there is no much larger clone, and no base qualities were kept.

In the prospective study, participants were about 18 to 95 years old, resided in 20 to 30 geographic areas of the United States, and were enrolled through a virtual design. In the prospective study, cohorts were assigned on the basis of participant-reported clinical history obtained from a screening survey and a study questionnaire. In the prospective study, mobile phlebotomists collected whole blood, serum and a nasopharyngeal or oropharyngeal swab from each participant. Over an approximately 2-month period, participants in the prospective study had the option of providing additional blood draws and questionnaires. Before DNA extraction, blood samples from the prospective study were shipped at room temperature or frozen.

Sequences were obtained from PBMCs or T cells enriched from blood (not recorded which). The chain joins TRBV7-6 to TRBJ2-1; no D gene is confidently identified. The source of this sequence is a man aged 50-60 years in a cohort exposed to, infected with or recovered from COVID-19 (not recorded which). Here is the DNA: TGTGCCAGCAGCTTAGTTCTTAGCTCCTACAATGAGCAGTTCTTC. It specifies CASSLVLSSYNEQFF. With the rest looked up from the reference TRBV7-6 and TRBJ2-1 genes rather than sequenced, the full variable domain is GAGVSQSPRYKVTKRGQDVALRCDPISGHVSLYWYRQALGQGPEFLTYFNYEAQQDKSGLPNDRFSAERPEGSISTLTIQRTEQRDSAMYRCASSLVLSSYNEQFFGPGTRLTVL.